This T cell receptor (beta chain) came from a study of blood T cell repertoires in COVID-19. At the level of the study: Donors in the United States, Italy and Spain gave samples during acute or convalescent COVID-19.

The germline V gene encodes CDR1 SGHRS and CDR2 YFSETQ. This CDR3 region has 15 residues. V was pared by 0 bases and J by 4 bases, with 3 bases of the junction left unmatched. Per the study methods: Amplified reference gene primers provided the basis for estimating nucleated cell counts. The protocol was immunoSEQ multiplex PCR, while the TCRdb copy is restricted to in-frame clones and leaves out a portion. From that table come the V and J calls and clone size; the DNA was used to work out D and trimming. The data show approximately 74,000 clones, around 79% seen once. What was sequenced was peripheral blood. The source of this sequence is a man aged 60 to 69 with acute or convalescent COVID-19. V is TRBV5-1 and J is TRBJ2-3; 9 nucleotides align to TRBD1. CDR3 DNA sequence: TGCGCCAGCAGCTTGGAGGGACAGGGCCCAGATACGCAGTATTTT. Amino acid sequence: CASSLEGQGPDTQYF.